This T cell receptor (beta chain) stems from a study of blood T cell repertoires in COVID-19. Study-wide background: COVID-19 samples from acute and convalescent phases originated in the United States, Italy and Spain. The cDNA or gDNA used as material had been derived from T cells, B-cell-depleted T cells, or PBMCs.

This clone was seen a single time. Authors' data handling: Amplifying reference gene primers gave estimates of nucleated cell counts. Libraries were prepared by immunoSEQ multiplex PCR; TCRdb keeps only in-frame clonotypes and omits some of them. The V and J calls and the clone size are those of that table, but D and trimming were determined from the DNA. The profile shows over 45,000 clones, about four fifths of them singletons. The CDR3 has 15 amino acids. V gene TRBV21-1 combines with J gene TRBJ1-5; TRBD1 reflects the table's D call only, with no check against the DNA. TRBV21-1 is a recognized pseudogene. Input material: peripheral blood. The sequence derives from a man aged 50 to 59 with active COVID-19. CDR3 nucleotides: TGTGCCAGCAGCAGGACAGGGAGGGAAGGTCAGCCCCAGCATTTT. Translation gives CASSRTGREGQPQHF.